These 20 T cell receptor beta chains came from one sample sequenced in a study of T cell repertoires in cytomegalovirus infection (dated by TCRdb to the late 2010s). The instrument was an Illumina HiSeq 1500. Using fastp at Q25 and MiXCR, TCRdb reprocessed the public reads and kept productive beta chains. Every entry covers one CDR3 protein and lists the most common genes and DNA from its rows. For this sample the table gives 200,000 to 250,000 distinct CDR3 sequences, of which roughly 22% were detected only once. The ten top clones hold around a sixth of the sample. Source material: CD8+ T cells from PBMCs. The receptors derive from a human donor in good health (CMV status not recorded). Some clones in this sample may be carry-over from other donors' samples.

The chain combines TRBV20-1 with TRBJ2-7, with 7 bases identical to TRBD1. The CDR3 contains 13 residues. V lost 6 bases to trimming and J lost 0 bases; unmatched junction nucleotides: 5. Germline V gene data show CDR1 as DFQATT and CDR2 as SNEGSKA (reference sequence). The CDR3 nucleotides are TGCAGTGCCAGGGGGAGAATCTCCTACGAGCAGTACTTC. It specifies CSARGRISYEQYF.

The J gene is TRBJ1-2, the V gene TRBV5-4, with a possible D match to TRBD1 (5 bases). V lost 6 bases to trimming and J lost 3 bases, with 15 bases between them. Germline CDR1 and CDR2: SGHNT and YYREEE (reference sequence). The CDR3 covers 14 residues. CDR3 coding DNA: TGTGCCAGCACCCTGTGGGGGGGTGACTATGGCTACACCTTC. It translates to CASTLWGGDYGYTF.

The chain is built from TRBV11-2 and TRBJ1-2; 8 bases agree with TRBD1. Looked up from germline, CDR1 is SGHAT and CDR2 is FQNNGV. The V and J ends lost 1 base and 4 bases, in that order; junction bases with no gene match: 5. The CDR3 sequence is 15 residues long. The CDR3 reads CASSLAPGGGYGYTF. CDR3 nucleotides: TGTGCCAGCAGCTTAGCTCCAGGGGGCGGCTATGGCTACACCTTC.

This clonotype was seen only a few times. The chain joins TRBV28 to TRBJ1-5; D may be TRBD1 (6 bases). Germline V gives CDR1 MDHEN, CDR2 SYDVKM. V was clipped by 3 bases and J by 5 bases, with 20 bases between them. The CDR3 sequence is 17 residues long. The CDR3 here is CASSFPPTGSVDQPQHF. DNA of the CDR3: TGTGCCAGCAGTTTTCCACCGACAGGTAGTGTTGATCAGCCCCAGCATTTT.

The genes are TRBV28 and TRBJ1-5; D is unclear. The CDR3 runs 14 residues. The V and J ends lost 6 bases and 0 bases respectively, with 9 bases between them. Germline V lookup: CDR1 MDHEN, CDR2 SYDVKM. CDR3 sequence: CASRGRNSNQPQHF. DNA of the CDR3: TGTGCCAGCAGGGGAAGGAATAGCAATCAGCCCCAGCATTTT.

This clonotype came up a few times. This sequence joins TRBV9 and TRBJ1-1; D call uncertain. Germline lookup yields CDR1 SGDLS and CDR2 YYNGEE. V gave up 0 bases and J gave up 6 bases, with 12 bases separating them. The length of the CDR3 is 14 residues. CDR3 sequence: CASSVEGSSPEAFF. The CDR3 nucleotides read TGTGCCAGCAGCGTAGAGGGCAGCTCCCCTGAAGCTTTCTTT.

In this sample, this clonotype turned up many times. The gene calls are TRBV12-3 or TRBV12-4 and TRBJ2-1; 8 positions match TRBD2. This CDR3 comprises 16 residues. With 2 bases clipped from V and 6 bases from J, the junction kept 9 bases outside the gene matches. Here the CDR3 DNA reads TGTGCCAGCAGTTTAAGCGGGGGCGCTCCTAGCAATGAGCAGTTCTTC. Residues: CASSLSGGAPSNEQFF.

This clonotype showed up just a few times. V and J are TRBV12-3 or TRBV12-4 and TRBJ1-5; D unresolved. V was shortened by 7 bases and J by 0 bases, with 7 bases between the two germline ends. CDR3 length: 13 amino acids. This CDR3 is CASTDNSNQPQHF. The DNA of the CDR3 is TGTGCCAGCACCGATAATAGCAATCAGCCCCAGCATTTT.

This clonotype was seen a few times. The chain carries TRBV28 and TRBJ2-7; D is ambiguous. CDR1 is MDHEN, CDR2 SYDVKM, per germline. With 7 bases removed from V and 0 bases from J, the gap between germline ends came to 13 bases. The CDR3 has 14 amino acids. The CDR3 DNA sequence: TGTGCCAGCACCTCCCCAGTGGGCTCCTACGAGCAGTACTTC. Its protein is CASTSPVGSYEQYF.

This rearrangement joins TRBV11-3 to TRBJ1-1; D remains ambiguous. The CDR3 covers 14 residues. V was trimmed by 5 bases and J by 3 bases, leaving 13 bases between them. CDR1 is SGHNT and CDR2 is YENEEA in the germline V gene. CDR3 in DNA: TGTGCCAGCAGCCCTTCGGGCGTGGACACTGAAGCTTTCTTT. Translating it yields CASSPSGVDTEAFF.

In its sample, this clonotype was seen many times. The chain employs TRBV7-2 and TRBJ2-1; 9 bases align to TRBD2. The germline V gene has CDR1 SGHTA and CDR2 FQGNSA. This CDR3 has 17 residues. J was trimmed by 4 bases and V by 4 bases; bases with no gene match: 11. Here the CDR3 DNA reads TGTGCCAGCAGCTCTACAACCGGGACTAGCCCATACAATGAGCAGTTCTTC. Protein: CASSSTTGTSPYNEQFF. Drawing the rest from reference TRBV7-2 and TRBJ2-1, the complete variable domain is GAGVSQSPSNKVTEKGKDVELRCDPISGHTALYWYRQSLGQGLEFLIYFQGNSAPDKSGLPSDRFSAERTGGSVSTLTIQRTQQEDSAVYLCASSSTTGTSPYNEQFFGPGTRLTVL.

This clonotype was detected a few times. The chain uses TRBV7-8 and TRBJ1-1, with D possibly being TRBD1 (6 bases). Germline V gene data show CDR1 as SGHVS and CDR2 as FQNEAQ. V lost 1 base, J lost 4 bases, and 13 bases lay in between. This CDR3 contains 15 residues. In DNA, the CDR3 is TGTGCCAGCAGCTTAGTAGGGGGGGATGGCACTGAAGCTTTCTTT. It yields the protein CASSLVGGDGTEAFF. The whole variable domain, filled in from reference TRBV7-8 and TRBJ1-1, reads GAGVSQSPRYKVAKRGQDVALRCDPISGHVSLFWYQQALGQGPEFLTYFQNEAQLDKSGLPSDRFFAERPEGSVSTLKIQRTQQEDSAVYLCASSLVGGDGTEAFFGQGTRLTVV.

This clonotype was seen only once. The CDR3 DNA sequence: TGCAGCGTTGAAGATCTCGGTATTGAAGCTTTCTTT. It specifies CSVEDLGIEAFF. The J gene is TRBJ1-1, the V gene TRBV29-1; D unclear. V was pared by 0 bases and J by 7 bases, with 9 bases between. The CDR3 loop spans 12 amino acids. Germline V gene lookup returns CDR1 SQVTM and CDR2 ANQGSEA.

V is TRBV19 and J is TRBJ2-1; D tentatively fits TRBD1 or TRBD2 (5 bases each). Looked up from germline, CDR1 is LNHDA and CDR2 is SQIVND (reference sequence). The CDR3 contains 15 residues. V lost 1 base to trimming and J lost 1 base, with 8 bases between them. CDR3 nucleotides: TGTGCCAGTAGTATAGCAGAGGGGTCCTACAATGAGCAGTTCTTC. This gives the protein CASSIAEGSYNEQFF. Supplemented by reference TRBV19 and TRBJ2-1, the full variable domain reads DGGITQSPKYLFRKEGQNVTLSCEQNLNHDAMYWYRQDPGQGLRLIYYSQIVNDFQKGDIAEGYSVSREKKESFPLTVTSAQKNPTAFYLCASSIAEGSYNEQFFGPGTRLTVL.

This clonotype was seen repeatedly, ten times or more. J is TRBJ2-3 and V is TRBV7-9; D is possibly TRBD1 (6 bases). Per germline, CDR1 SEHNR and CDR2 FQNEAQ (reference sequence). This CDR3 spans 17 amino acids. V dropped 5 bases and J dropped 2 bases, with 20 bases sitting between them. CDR3 DNA: TGTGCCAGCAGCCAACTTCCGGGACATTCCGACACAGATACGCAGTATTTT. It translates to CASSQLPGHSDTDTQYF.

This clonotype was recorded many times. CDR3 loop: CASSLMLGGLAEAFF. The CDR3 DNA is TGTGCCAGCAGCTTAATGCTGGGGGGTCTTGCCGAAGCTTTCTTT. The chain carries TRBV7-6 and TRBJ1-1; D may be TRBD1 (5 bases). CDR3 size: 15 residues. Looked up from germline, CDR1 is SGHVS and CDR2 is FNYEAQ. Deletions cut 2 bases from V and 8 bases from J, with 18 bases between.

This clonotype was found many times. The CDR3 bases are TGTGCTAGTGGCCGGGACAGGGGGCCTTATGGCTACACCTTC. Its translation is CASGRDRGPYGYTF. The chain combines TRBV12-5 with TRBJ1-2; TRBD1 matches at 12 bases. Per germline, CDR1 LGHNT and CDR2 FRNRAP. The CDR3 is 14 amino acids. V shed 6 bases, J shed 5 bases, and the junction held 4 bases outside the gene matches.

This clonotype occurred a few times. The chain couples TRBV11-1 to TRBJ2-5, with D possibly matching TRBD2 (5 bases). The CDR3 spans 14 residues. The germline V and J ends were trimmed by 2 bases and 0 bases, with 7 bases remaining between them. Germline CDR1 reads SGHAT; CDR2 reads FQDESV (reference sequence). DNA for the CDR3: TGTGCCAGCAGCTTACGGGGTCACCAAGAGACCCAGTACTTC. Protein sequence: CASSLRGHQETQYF. Supplemented by reference TRBV11-1 and TRBJ2-5, the full variable domain reads EAEVAQSPRYKITEKSQAVAFWCDPISGHATLYWYRQILGQGPELLVQFQDESVVDDSQLPKDRFSAERLKGVDSTLKIQPAELGDSAMYLCASSLRGHQETQYFGPGTRLLVL.

In its sample, this clonotype was seen a few times. The rearrangement uses TRBV20-1 and TRBJ2-5; 8 bases map to TRBD2. CDR1 is DFQATT and CDR2 is SNEGSKA in the germline V gene (reference sequence). The CDR3 totals 14 residues. V lost 3 bases, J lost 6 bases, and 9 bases stayed unmatched. CDR3 DNA sequence: TGCAGTGCTAGTCTGGGGGTAGCGGGGAAGACCCAGTACTTC. It yields the protein CSASLGVAGKTQYF.

This clonotype was picked up a small number of times. V gene TRBV14 combines with J gene TRBJ1-6; D might be TRBD1 (5 bases). With 0 bases removed from V and 4 bases from J, the gap between germline ends came to 10 bases. Germline CDR1 is SGHDN and CDR2 is FVKESK. This CDR3 has 16 amino acids. CDR3 DNA: TGTGCCAGCAGCCAAGAGGGGACCTTTTATAATTCACCCCTCCACTTT. This codes for CASSQEGTFYNSPLHF. The full variable domain, with the rest looked up from reference TRBV14 and TRBJ1-6, is EAGVTQFPSHSVIEKGQTVTLRCDPISGHDNLYWYRRVMGKEIKFLLHFVKESKQDESGMPNNRFLAERTGGTYSTLKVQPAELEDSGVYFCASSQEGTFYNSPLHFGNGTRLTVT.